This TCR beta chain was recorded in a study of post-analysis software for immune sequencing data. For the study at large: The patients showed relapsing-remitting, secondary progressive and progressive-relapsing multiple sclerosis courses. Study-wide points: Normalized Chao1 diversity was significantly lower in multiple sclerosis patients than in controls. Strong same-batch co-clustering of samples appeared with F measure clustering. The five TRBV segments detected at higher frequency in patients than in controls included TRBV5-6, TRBV5-1 and TRBV20-1.

Concerning this clonotype itself: Its cognate antigen is unknown.

Germline V gives CDR1 SQVTM, CDR2 ANQGSEA. The CDR3 consists of 15 residues. V lost 4 bases, J lost 8 bases, and 20 bases lay in between. Unique molecular identifiers were present in the TCR beta cDNA libraries. From the PCR reads, TCRdb called clonotypes with MiXCR, one entry per CDR3 protein. The sample contains fewer than 850,000 distinct CDR3 sequences, about 32% of which appear only once. Sequencing was done on a sample of blood. The chain is built from TRBV29-1 and TRBJ2-2; TRBD2 is a possible D gene (6 bases). This sequence originates from a girl aged 5-17 years with multiple sclerosis. The CDR3 is CSVVVSGIREGELFF. In DNA form, the CDR3 reads TGCAGCGTTGTCGTCTCGGGGATTCGGGAGGGGGAGCTGTTTTTT.